A selection of T cell receptor beta chains follows, all from one sample in a study of T cells of healthy individuals. TCRdb redid the calling of the 5' RACE reads with MiXCR, one entry per CDR3 protein. Here the sample spans 90,000 to 100,000 distinct CDR3 sequences, under 20% being singletons. These receptors were obtained from a human donor in good health. The CDR3 runs from the conserved cysteine through the conserved F or W. The D gene is left open where the match is weak. A row's size may be missing; if present it is once, few, many or a size class.

>-|TRBD1|TRBJ1-5|TRBV2
CASSELQGFSNQPQHF
TGTGCCAGCAGCGAATTACAGGGGTTTAGCAATCAGCCCCAGCATTTT
>-|TRBD1|TRBJ2-3|TRBV5-1
CASSLWDRTDTQYF
TGCGCCAGCAGCCTTTGGGACAGGACAGATACGCAGTATTTT
>-|TRBD2|TRBJ2-7|TRBV28
CASSFPKLAGAFYEQYF
TGTGCCAGCAGTTTCCCCAAACTAGCGGGGGCTTTTTACGAGCAGTACTTC
>few|-|TRBJ2-5|TRBV28
CASSLIRRGQETQYF
TGTGCCAGCAGTTTAATCCGGCGGGGCCAAGAGACCCAGTACTTC
>few|-|TRBJ1-5|TRBV6-5
CASSYSIGKNQPQHF
TGTGCCAGCAGTTACTCGATCGGTAAGAATCAGCCCCAGCATTTT
>many|-|TRBJ1-3|TRBV5-1
CASSLGQSSGNTIYF
TGCGCCAGCAGCTTGGGGCAGAGCTCTGGAAACACCATATATTTT
>-|TRBD1|TRBJ1-2|TRBV12-3/TRBV12-4
CASSLGTGFGYTF
TGTGCCAGCAGTCTTGGGACAGGGTTTGGCTACACCTTC
>few|-|TRBJ2-7|TRBV7-9
CASSLGREQYF
TGTGCCAGCAGCTTAGGGCGGGAGCAGTACTTC
>few|-|TRBJ2-7|TRBV4-3
CASSQDDSAYEQYF
TGCGCCAGCAGCCAAGACGACAGCGCCTACGAGCAGTACTTC
>-|TRBD1|TRBJ1-1|TRBV24-1
CATSDYRGTEAFF
TGTGCCACCAGTGACTACAGGGGGACTGAAGCTTTCTTT
>-|-|TRBJ2-5|TRBV25-1
CASSERVGGPPYF
TGTGCCAGCAGTGAAAGGGTCGGGGGGCCCCCATACTTC
>many|-|TRBJ2-7|TRBV6-5
CATGTYEQYF
TGTGCCACCGGGACCTACGAGCAGTACTTC
>few|-|TRBJ2-3|TRBV5-1
CASSFRVESPTDTQYF
TGCGCCAGCAGCTTTAGGGTTGAGTCCCCCACAGATACGCAGTATTTT
>many|-|TRBJ2-4|TRBV7-9
CASSLFGRAKNIQYF
TGTGCCAGCAGCTTATTTGGACGAGCCAAAAACATTCAGTACTTC
>few|-|TRBJ1-6|TRBV11-2
CASSQQGQGNSPLHF
TGTGCCAGCAGCCAACAGGGTCAAGGAAATTCACCCCTCCACTTT
>-|-|TRBJ2-5|TRBV11-2
CASSGGWGETQYF
TGTGCCAGCAGCGGTGGCTGGGGAGAGACCCAGTACTTC
>many|-|TRBJ2-1|TRBV20-1
CSAAGPLVNEQFF
TGCAGTGCTGCGGGTCCTCTTGTCAATGAGCAGTTCTTC
>-|-|TRBJ1-1|TRBV13
CASTTGLTGNTEAFF
TGTGCCAGCACCACGGGGCTCACCGGGAACACTGAAGCTTTCTTT
>-|-|TRBJ2-1|TRBV29-1
CSVELATPGDEQFF
TGCAGCGTTGAGTTAGCGACTCCTGGGGATGAGCAGTTCTTC
>few|-|TRBJ2-7|TRBV5-1
CASSLAIGRHDEQYF
TGCGCCAGCAGCTTGGCTATCGGACGTCACGACGAGCAGTACTTC
>many|-|TRBJ1-6|TRBV4-3
CASSQEVHDNSPLHF
TGCGCCAGCAGCCAAGAGGTACACGATAATTCACCCCTCCACTTT
>medium-sized|TRBD1|TRBJ1-2|TRBV6-4
CASSDPQGQGNGYGYTF
TGTGCCAGCAGTGACCCCCAGGGACAGGGTAATGGCTATGGCTACACCTTC
>-|-|TRBJ2-3|TRBV7-9
CTSTDHTDTQYF
TGTACCAGCACTGACCACACAGATACGCAGTATTTT
>-|TRBD1|TRBJ1-1|TRBV5-1
CASSPLGQVAEAFF
TGCGCCAGCAGCCCTCTGGGACAGGTGGCTGAAGCTTTCTTT
>-|TRBD2|TRBJ2-5|TRBV6-5
CASSYSGSGGTETQYF
TGTGCCAGCAGTTACTCTGGGAGCGGGGGCACGGAGACCCAGTACTTC
>many|-|TRBJ2-3|TRBV5-1
CASSLALTRQSTDTQYF
TGCGCCAGCAGCTTGGCCCTGACTAGACAGAGCACAGATACGCAGTATTTT
>many|-|TRBJ2-3|TRBV7-2
CASSLRGHTDTQYF
TGTGCCAGCAGCTTAAGGGGACACACAGATACGCAGTATTTT
>few|TRBD2|TRBJ2-2|TRBV20-1
CSAPAGGLAGALLLNTGELFF
TGCAGTGCGCCAGCCGGTGGACTAGCGGGGGCCCTACTCCTGAACACCGGGGAGCTGTTTTTT
>-|-|TRBJ2-6|TRBV7-9
CASSLALQHSGANVLTF
TGTGCCAGCAGCTTAGCGCTACAGCACTCTGGGGCCAACGTCCTGACTTTC
>-|-|TRBJ2-1|TRBV3-1
CASSQDWAYNEQFF
TGTGCCAGCAGCCAAGATTGGGCCTACAATGAGCAGTTCTTC
>-|-|TRBJ2-7|TRBV4-3
CASSQERQSYEQYF
TGCGCCAGCAGCCAAGAGAGACAGTCCTACGAGCAGTACTTC
>many|-|TRBJ1-4|TRBV7-2
CASSLVGEKLFF
TGTGCCAGCAGCTTAGTGGGCGAAAAACTGTTTTTT
>few|-|TRBJ2-7|TRBV5-1
CASSLRPDRTYF
TGCGCCAGCAGCTTAAGGCCGGACCGCACGTACTTC
>few|TRBD1|TRBJ2-7|TRBV5-1
CASSYRQGISYEQYF
TGCGCCAGCAGCTACCGACAGGGCATCTCCTACGAGCAGTACTTC
>-|-|TRBJ1-1|TRBV6-6
CASSASSEAFF
TGTGCCAGCAGCGCCAGTAGTGAAGCTTTCTTT
>many|TRBD1|TRBJ2-1|TRBV20-1
CSAPDRVRYNEQFF
TGCAGTGCTCCCGACAGGGTTCGGTACAATGAGCAGTTCTTC
>-|TRBD1|TRBJ1-1|TRBV29-1
CSVGTGGLSTEAFF
TGCAGCGTCGGGACAGGGGGCTTGAGCACTGAAGCTTTCTTT
>few|-|TRBJ2-7|TRBV27
CASSSGTQFHEQYF
TGTGCCAGCAGTTCTGGCACCCAATTCCATGAGCAGTACTTC
>few|-|TRBJ2-7|TRBV7-8
CASSGAHFTAYEQYF
TGTGCCAGTTCGGGAGCGCACTTCACAGCCTACGAGCAGTACTTC
>-|-|TRBJ2-3|TRBV20-1
CSARYGITDTQYF
TGCAGTGCTAGATACGGGATAACAGATACGCAGTATTTT
>-|-|TRBJ2-3|TRBV27
CASSLSWRGTDTQYF
TGTGCCAGCAGTTTATCTTGGAGGGGCACAGATACGCAGTATTTT
>-|-|TRBJ2-5|TRBV28
CASSPPVIWVGETQYF
TGTGCCAGCAGTCCACCCGTAATATGGGTTGGGGAGACCCAGTACTTC
>many|TRBD1|TRBJ2-7|TRBV4-3
CASSQLQGGSSYEQYF
TGCGCCAGCAGCCAATTACAGGGGGGAAGCTCCTACGAGCAGTACTTC
>few|-|TRBJ1-6|TRBV7-2
CASSLRGDSPLHF
TGTGCCAGCAGCTTGAGGGGTGACTCACCCCTCCACTTT
>-|TRBD1|TRBJ1-2|TRBV28
CASSRDTGGAGYTF
TGTGCCAGCAGCAGGGATACAGGGGGGGCTGGCTACACCTTC
>many|-|TRBJ1-5|TRBV28
CASIPLTGPPHPQHF
TGTGCCAGCATCCCCCTGACGGGGCCACCTCATCCCCAGCATTTT
>few|-|TRBJ1-1|TRBV11-1
CASSLRQAQFMNTEAFF
TGTGCCAGCAGCTTAAGACAGGCCCAGTTCATGAACACTGAAGCTTTCTTT
>-|-|TRBJ2-3|TRBV6-5
CASRSGLDTQYF
TGTGCCAGCAGATCCGGTTTGGATACGCAGTATTTT
>many|-|TRBJ2-6|TRBV20-1
CSARDQKEEANVLTF
TGCAGTGCTAGAGATCAGAAAGAGGAGGCCAACGTCCTGACTTTC
>many|-|TRBJ2-2|TRBV28
CASPGEGGTGELFF
TGTGCCAGTCCAGGGGAGGGGGGCACCGGGGAGCTGTTTTTT
>few|-|TRBJ2-1|TRBV7-9
CASSPHLGEQFF
TGTGCCAGCAGCCCACACCTAGGGGAGCAGTTCTTC
>-|-|TRBJ2-3|TRBV4-1
CASSYGPGGSTDTQYF
TGCGCCAGCAGCTACGGGCCCGGCGGGAGCACAGATACGCAGTATTTT
>many|-|TRBJ2-3|TRBV28
CASSWSILTDTQYF
TGTGCCAGCAGTTGGTCTATACTTACAGATACGCAGTATTTT
>many|-|TRBJ2-3|TRBV7-7
CASSLGVVGTGADTQYF
TGTGCTAGCAGCTTAGGGGTGGTCGGGACCGGAGCAGATACGCAGTATTTT
>-|-|TRBJ2-1|TRBV5-1
CASSLDTGYNEQFF
TGCGCCAGCAGCTTGGATACAGGCTACAATGAGCAGTTCTTC
>many|-|TRBJ2-3|TRBV11-2
CASRGLAQGFTDTQYF
TGTGCCAGCAGGGGATTAGCACAGGGCTTCACAGATACGCAGTATTTT
>-|-|TRBJ2-2|TRBV6-5
CASSTGQTPNTGELFF
TGTGCCAGCAGTACTGGACAGACACCGAACACCGGGGAGCTGTTTTTT
>few|-|TRBJ2-2|TRBV7-8
CASSLAPSRGPNTGELFF
TGTGCCAGCAGCTTAGCGCCTTCGCGGGGACCGAACACCGGGGAGCTGTTTTTT
>-|-|TRBJ1-5|TRBV12-3/TRBV12-4
CASRGEGQAQHF
TGTGCCAGCAGAGGAGAAGGGCAAGCCCAGCATTTT